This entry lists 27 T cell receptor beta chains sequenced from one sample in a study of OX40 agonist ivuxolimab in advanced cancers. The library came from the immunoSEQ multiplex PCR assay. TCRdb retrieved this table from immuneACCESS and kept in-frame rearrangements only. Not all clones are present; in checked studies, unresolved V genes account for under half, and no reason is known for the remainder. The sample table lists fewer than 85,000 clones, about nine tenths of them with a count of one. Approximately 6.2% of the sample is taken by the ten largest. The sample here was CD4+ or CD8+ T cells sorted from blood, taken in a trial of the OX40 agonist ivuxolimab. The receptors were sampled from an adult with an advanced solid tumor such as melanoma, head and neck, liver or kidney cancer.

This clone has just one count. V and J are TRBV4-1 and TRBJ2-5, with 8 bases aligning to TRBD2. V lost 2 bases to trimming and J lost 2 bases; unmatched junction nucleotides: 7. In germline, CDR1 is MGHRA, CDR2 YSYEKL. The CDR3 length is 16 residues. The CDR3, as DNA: TGCGCCAGCAGCCAATTCCGCGGGGGGACTCAAGAGACCCAGTACTTC. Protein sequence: CASSQFRGGTQETQYF.

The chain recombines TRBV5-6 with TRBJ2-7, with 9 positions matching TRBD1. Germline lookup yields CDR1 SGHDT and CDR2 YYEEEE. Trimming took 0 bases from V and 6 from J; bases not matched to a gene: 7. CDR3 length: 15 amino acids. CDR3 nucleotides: TGTGCCAGCAGCTTGGGAGGGACAGGGAGGGCCGAGCAGTACTTC. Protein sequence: CASSLGGTGRAEQYF.

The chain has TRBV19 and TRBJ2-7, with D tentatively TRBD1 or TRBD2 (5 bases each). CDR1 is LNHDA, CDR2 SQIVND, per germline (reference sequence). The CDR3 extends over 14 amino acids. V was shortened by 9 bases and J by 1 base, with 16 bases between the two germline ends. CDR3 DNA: TGTGCCAGCACCCCGGGGCGCCGGTCCTACGAGCAGTACTTC. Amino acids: CASTPGRRSYEQYF.

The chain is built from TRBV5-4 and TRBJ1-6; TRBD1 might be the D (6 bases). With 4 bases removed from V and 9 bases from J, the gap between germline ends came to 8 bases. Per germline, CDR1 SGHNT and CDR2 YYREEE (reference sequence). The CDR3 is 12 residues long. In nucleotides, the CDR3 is TGTGCCAGCAGCATACAGGGTTCACCCCTCCACTTT. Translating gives CASSIQGSPLHF.

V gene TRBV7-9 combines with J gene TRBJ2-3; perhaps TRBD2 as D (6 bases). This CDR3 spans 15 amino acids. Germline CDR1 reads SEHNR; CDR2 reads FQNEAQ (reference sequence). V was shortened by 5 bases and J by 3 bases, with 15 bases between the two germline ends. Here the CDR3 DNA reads TGTGCCAGCAGCCCCGTCGGAGGGAGGACAGATACGCAGTATTTT. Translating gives CASSPVGGRTDTQYF.

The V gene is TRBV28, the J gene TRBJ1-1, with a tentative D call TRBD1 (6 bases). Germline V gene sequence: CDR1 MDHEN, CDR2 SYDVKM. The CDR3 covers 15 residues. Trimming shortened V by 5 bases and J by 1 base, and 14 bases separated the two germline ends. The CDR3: CASSGPGQRNTEAFF. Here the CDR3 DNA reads TGTGCCAGCAGTGGTCCGGGACAAAGGAACACTGAAGCTTTCTTT.

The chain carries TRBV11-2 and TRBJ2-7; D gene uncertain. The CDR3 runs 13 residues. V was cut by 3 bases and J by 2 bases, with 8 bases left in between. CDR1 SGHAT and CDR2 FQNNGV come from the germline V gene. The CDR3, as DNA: TGTGCCAGCAGCTTCCTCTATGCCTACGAGCAGTACTTC. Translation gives CASSFLYAYEQYF. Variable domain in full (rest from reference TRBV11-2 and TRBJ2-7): EAGVAQSPRYKIIEKRQSVAFWCNPISGHATLYWYQQILGQGPKLLIQFQNNGVVDDSQLPKDRFSAERLKGVDSTLKIQPAKLEDSAVYLCASSFLYAYEQYFGPGTRLTVT.

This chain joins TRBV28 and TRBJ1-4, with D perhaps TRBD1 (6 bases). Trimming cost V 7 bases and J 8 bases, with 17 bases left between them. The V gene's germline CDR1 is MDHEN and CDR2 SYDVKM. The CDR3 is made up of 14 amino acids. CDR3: CASTKGGLGEKLFF. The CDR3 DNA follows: TGTGCCAGCACCAAGGGGGGTCTGGGCGAAAAACTGTTTTTT.

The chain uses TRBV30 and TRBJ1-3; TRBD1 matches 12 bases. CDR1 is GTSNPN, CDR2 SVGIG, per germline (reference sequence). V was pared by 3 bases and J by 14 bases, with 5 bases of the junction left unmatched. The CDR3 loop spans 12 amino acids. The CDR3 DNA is TGTGCCTGGAGCCAGGGACAGGGGGCACTATATTTT. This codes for CAWSQGQGALYF. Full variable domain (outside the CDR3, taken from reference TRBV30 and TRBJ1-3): SQTIHQWPATLVQPVGSPLSLECTVEGTSNPNLYWYRQAAGRGLQLLFYSVGIGQISSEVPQNLSASRPQDRQFILSSKKLLLSDSGFYLCAWSQGQGALYFGEGSWLTVV.

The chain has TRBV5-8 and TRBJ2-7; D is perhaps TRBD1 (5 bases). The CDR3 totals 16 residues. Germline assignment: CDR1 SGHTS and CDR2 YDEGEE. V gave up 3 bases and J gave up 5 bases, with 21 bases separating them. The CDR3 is CASSSSRARSLNEQYF. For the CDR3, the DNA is TGTGCCAGCAGCTCGAGCAGGGCCAGATCGTTGAACGAGCAGTACTTC.

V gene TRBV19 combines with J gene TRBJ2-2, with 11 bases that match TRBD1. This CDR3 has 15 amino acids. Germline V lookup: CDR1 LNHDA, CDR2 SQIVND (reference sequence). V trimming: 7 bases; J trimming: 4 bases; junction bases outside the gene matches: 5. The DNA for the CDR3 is TGTGCCAGTAAGGACAGGGGGCTCGGCACCGGGGAGCTGTTTTTT. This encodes CASKDRGLGTGELFF.

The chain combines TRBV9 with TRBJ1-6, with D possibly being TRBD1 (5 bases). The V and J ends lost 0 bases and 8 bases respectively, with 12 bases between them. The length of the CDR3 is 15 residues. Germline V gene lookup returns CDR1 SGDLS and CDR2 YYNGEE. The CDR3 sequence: CASSVARDADSPLHF. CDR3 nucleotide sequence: TGTGCCAGCAGCGTAGCTCGGGACGCCGATTCACCCCTCCACTTT.

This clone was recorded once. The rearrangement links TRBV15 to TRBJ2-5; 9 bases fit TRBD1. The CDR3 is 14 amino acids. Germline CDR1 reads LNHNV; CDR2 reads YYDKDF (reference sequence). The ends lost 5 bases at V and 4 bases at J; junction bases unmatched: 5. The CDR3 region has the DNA TGTGCCACCAGCCGGGACAGGGTGGTAGAGACCCAGTACTTC. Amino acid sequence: CATSRDRVVETQYF.

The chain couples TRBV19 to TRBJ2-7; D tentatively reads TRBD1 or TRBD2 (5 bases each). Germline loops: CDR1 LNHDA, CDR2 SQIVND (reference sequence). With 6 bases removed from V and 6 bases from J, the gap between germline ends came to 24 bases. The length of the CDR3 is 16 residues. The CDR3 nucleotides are TGTGCCAGTAGCCCTCCCCCGGGGCACCTCGGCGGCGAGCAGTACTTC. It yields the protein CASSPPPGHLGGEQYF.

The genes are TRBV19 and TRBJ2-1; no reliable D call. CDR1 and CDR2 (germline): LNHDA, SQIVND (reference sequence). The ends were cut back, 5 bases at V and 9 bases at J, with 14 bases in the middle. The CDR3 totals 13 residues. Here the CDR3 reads CASSSALPGEQFF. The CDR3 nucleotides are TGTGCCAGTAGTTCGGCCCTCCCCGGTGAGCAGTTCTTC. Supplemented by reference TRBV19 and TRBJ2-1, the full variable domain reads DGGITQSPKYLFRKEGQNVTLSCEQNLNHDAMYWYRQDPGQGLRLIYYSQIVNDFQKGDIAEGYSVSREKKESFPLTVTSAQKNPTAFYLCASSSALPGEQFFGPGTRLTVL.

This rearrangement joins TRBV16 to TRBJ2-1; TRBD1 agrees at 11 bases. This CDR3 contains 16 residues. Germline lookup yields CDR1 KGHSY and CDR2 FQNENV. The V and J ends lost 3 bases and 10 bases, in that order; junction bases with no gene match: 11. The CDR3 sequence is CASSQSGQGARLEQFF. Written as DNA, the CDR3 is TGTGCCAGCAGCCAGTCAGGACAGGGGGCGCGATTGGAGCAGTTCTTC.

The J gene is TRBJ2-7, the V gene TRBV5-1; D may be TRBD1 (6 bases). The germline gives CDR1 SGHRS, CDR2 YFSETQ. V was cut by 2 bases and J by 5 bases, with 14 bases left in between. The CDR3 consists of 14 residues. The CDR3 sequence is CASSLTQGNNEQYF. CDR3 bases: TGCGCCAGCAGCTTAACACAGGGTAACAACGAGCAGTACTTC.

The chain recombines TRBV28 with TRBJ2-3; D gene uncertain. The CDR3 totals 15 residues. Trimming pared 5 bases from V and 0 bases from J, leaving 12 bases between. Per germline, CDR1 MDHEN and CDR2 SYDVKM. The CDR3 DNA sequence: TGTGCCAGCAGTCGAAGAACTCCTAGCACAGATACGCAGTATTTT. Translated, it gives CASSRRTPSTDTQYF.

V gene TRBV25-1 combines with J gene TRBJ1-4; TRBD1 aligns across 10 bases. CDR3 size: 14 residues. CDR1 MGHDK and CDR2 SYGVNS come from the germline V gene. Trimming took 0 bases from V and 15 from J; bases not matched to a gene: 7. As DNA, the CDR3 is TGTGCCAGCAGTGAATACGGGACAGGGGCCTTGGTGTTTTTT. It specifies CASSEYGTGALVFF.

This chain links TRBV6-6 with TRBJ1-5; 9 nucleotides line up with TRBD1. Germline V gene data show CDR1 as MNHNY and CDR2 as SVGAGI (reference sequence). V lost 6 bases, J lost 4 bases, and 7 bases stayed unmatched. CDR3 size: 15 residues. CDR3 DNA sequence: TGTGCCAGCAGCCAAGGGACAGGGAGGAATCAGCCCCAGCATTTT. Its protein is CASSQGTGRNQPQHF.

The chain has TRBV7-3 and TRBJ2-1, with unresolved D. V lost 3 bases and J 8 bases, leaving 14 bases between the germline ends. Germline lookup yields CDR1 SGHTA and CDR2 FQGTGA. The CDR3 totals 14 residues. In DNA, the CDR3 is TGTGCCAGCAGCTTTCCGGGTCGGTTGGATGAGCAGTTCTTC. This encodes CASSFPGRLDEQFF.

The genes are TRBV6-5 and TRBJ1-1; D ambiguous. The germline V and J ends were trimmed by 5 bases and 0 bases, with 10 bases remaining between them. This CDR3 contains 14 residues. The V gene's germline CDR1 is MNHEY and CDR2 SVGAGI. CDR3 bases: TGTGCCAGCAGTCCCTCCCGTTTGAACACTGAAGCTTTCTTT. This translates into CASSPSRLNTEAFF.

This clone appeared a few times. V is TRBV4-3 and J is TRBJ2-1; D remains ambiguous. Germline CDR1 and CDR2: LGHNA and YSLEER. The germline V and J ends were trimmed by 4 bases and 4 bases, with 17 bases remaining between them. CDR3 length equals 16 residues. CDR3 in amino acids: CASSRLNPGQYNEQFF. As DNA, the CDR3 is TGCGCCAGCAGCCGTCTAAATCCGGGTCAATACAATGAGCAGTTCTTC.

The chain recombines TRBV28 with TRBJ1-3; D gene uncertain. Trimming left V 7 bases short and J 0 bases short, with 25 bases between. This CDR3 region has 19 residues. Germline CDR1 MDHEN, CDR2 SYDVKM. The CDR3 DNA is TGTGCCAGCACCCCACGACACTCGATCCTCAGCCTCTCTGGAAACACCATATATTTT. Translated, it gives CASTPRHSILSLSGNTIYF.

CDR3 in amino acids: CASSPLGPNTGELFF. Written as DNA, the CDR3 is TGTGCCAGCAGCCCCTTGGGGCCTAACACCGGGGAGCTGTTTTTT. The chain carries TRBV5-5 and TRBJ2-2; D possibly corresponds to TRBD1 (5 bases). The CDR3 is 15 residues long. The V and J ends lost 4 bases and 2 bases respectively, with 12 bases between them. Germline V gene data show CDR1 as SGHKS and CDR2 as YYEKEE (reference sequence).

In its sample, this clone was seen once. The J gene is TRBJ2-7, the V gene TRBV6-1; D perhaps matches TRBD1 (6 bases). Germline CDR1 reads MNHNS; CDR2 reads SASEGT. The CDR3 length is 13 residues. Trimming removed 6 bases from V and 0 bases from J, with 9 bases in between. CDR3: CASSIQGSYEQYF. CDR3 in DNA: TGTGCCAGCAGCATACAGGGCTCCTACGAGCAGTACTTC.

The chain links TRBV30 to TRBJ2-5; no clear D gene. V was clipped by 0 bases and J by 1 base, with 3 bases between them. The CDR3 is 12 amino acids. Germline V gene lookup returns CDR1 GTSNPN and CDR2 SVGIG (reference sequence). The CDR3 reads CAWSVTQETQYF. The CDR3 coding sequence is TGTGCCTGGAGTGTAACCCAAGAGACCCAGTACTTC.